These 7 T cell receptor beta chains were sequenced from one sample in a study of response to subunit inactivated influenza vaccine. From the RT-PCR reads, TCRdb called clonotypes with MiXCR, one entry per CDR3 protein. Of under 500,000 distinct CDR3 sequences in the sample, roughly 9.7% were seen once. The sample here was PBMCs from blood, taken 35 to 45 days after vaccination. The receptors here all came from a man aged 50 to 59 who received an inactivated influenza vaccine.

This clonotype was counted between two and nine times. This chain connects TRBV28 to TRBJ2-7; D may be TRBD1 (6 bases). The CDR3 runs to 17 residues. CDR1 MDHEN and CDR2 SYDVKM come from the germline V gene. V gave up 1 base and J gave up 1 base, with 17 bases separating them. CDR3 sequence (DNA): TGTGCCAGCAGTTTATCCTCAGGGGCCAGCTTTTCCTACGAGCAGTACTTC. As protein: CASSLSSGASFSYEQYF.

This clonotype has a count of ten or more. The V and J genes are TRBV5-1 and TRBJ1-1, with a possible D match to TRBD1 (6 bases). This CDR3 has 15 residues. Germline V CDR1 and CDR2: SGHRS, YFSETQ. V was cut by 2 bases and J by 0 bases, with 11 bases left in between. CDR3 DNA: TGCGCCAGCAGCTTTTCGACAGGCGTGAACACTGAAGCTTTCTTT. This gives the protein CASSFSTGVNTEAFF.

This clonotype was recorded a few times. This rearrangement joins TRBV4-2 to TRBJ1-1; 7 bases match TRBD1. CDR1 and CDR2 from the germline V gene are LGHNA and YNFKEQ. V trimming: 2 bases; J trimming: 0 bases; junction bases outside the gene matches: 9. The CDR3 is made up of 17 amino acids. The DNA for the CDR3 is TGTGCCAGCAGCCAAAGGGGGCGACGAGCTATGAACACTGAAGCTTTCTTT. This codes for CASSQRGRRAMNTEAFF.

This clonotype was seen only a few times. CDR3 protein: CSARDRLAGGASPPNEQFF. CDR3 coding DNA: TGCAGTGCTAGAGACCGACTAGCGGGAGGGGCCTCCCCTCCCAATGAGCAGTTCTTC. The gene calls are TRBV20-1 and TRBJ2-1; 14 bases align to TRBD2. CDR1 and CDR2 from the germline V gene are DFQATT and SNEGSKA (reference sequence). CDR3 size: 19 residues. J was trimmed by 6 bases and V by 0 bases; bases with no gene match: 13.

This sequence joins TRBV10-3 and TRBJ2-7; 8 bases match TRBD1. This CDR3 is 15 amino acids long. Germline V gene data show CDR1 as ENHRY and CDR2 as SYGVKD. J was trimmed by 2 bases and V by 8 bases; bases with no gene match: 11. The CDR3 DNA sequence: TGTGCCATCCGAACAGACAGGGGCCAGCCCTACGAGCAGTACTTC. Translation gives CAIRTDRGQPYEQYF.

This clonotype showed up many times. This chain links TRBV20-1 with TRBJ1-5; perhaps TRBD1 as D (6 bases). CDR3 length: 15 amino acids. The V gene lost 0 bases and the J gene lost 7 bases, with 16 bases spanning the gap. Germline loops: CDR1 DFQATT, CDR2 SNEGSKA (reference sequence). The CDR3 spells CSARDPADSGQPQHF. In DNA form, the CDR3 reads TGCAGTGCTAGAGATCCAGCGGACAGTGGGCAGCCCCAGCATTTT.

CDR3 coding DNA: TGCAGTGCCCCTAGTGAGGGTCTGACCCAGTACTTC. This codes for CSAPSEGLTQYF. V and J are TRBV20-1 and TRBJ2-5, with D possibly matching TRBD2 (5 bases). CDR1 and CDR2 (germline): DFQATT, SNEGSKA (reference sequence). The CDR3 extends over 12 amino acids. V dropped 6 bases and J dropped 7 bases, with 15 bases sitting between them.